This note documents a single T cell receptor beta chain sequence. It has no known antigen specificity. Per-base qualities were not stored, and no clone one base away is much larger. This specimen belongs to a study of cytomegalovirus exposure and HLA in healthy donors (dated by TCRdb to the late 2010s). Regarding the research as a whole: In an earlier analysis of approximately 640 of the donors, 276 Gb of sequence data and some 100 million unique TCR beta sequences from about 179 million T cells were reported. An early release covering 550 to 650 HLA-typed donors comprised around 300 gigabases of sequencing data and tens of millions of unique TCR sequences. Of the roughly 400 genotyped donors, about 80% fell in the genetic ancestry cluster associated with self-reported Caucasian donors. The study aimed to test whether signatures of past pathogen exposure could be identified by cataloging public T cell receptors. Using immunosequencing, the study profiled T cell repertoires from around 680 subjects and related those repertoires to cytomegalovirus serostatus. In addition to the first cohort of several hundred subjects, a separate validation cohort of approximately 120 different subjects was used. High-throughput TCR immunosequencing, statistical association of individual TCRs with disease status, and machine learning were combined to predict cytomegalovirus infection status. In a later analysis, previously published TCR beta repertoires from hundreds of donors were re-analyzed and high-resolution HLA genotyping was added so that TCR occurrence patterns could be studied. Rather than using new phenotypic data, the later analysis identified candidate immune exposures from TCR beta sequences and from how often those sequences occurred across donors. In an earlier analysis of 500 to 650 of the donors, high-throughput TCR beta sequencing was used to judge whether each TCR beta V gene segment behaved as functional or pseudogenic. Donor age, sex, ethnicity and CMV serostatus were compiled together with the repertoire data. A later genetic analysis took genome-wide SNP genotypes for about 55% of the 666 donors and used that subset as a discovery cohort. Every repertoire in the discovery cohort had been generated on one and the same sequencing platform. HLA typing covered class I and class II loci at four-digit resolution. The number of donors typed differed by locus, with 629-630 for A, B, C, DRB1 and DQB1, roughly 520 for DQA1, over 600 for DPA1, and about 450 for DPB1. Because of strong linkage in the cohort, roughly five DR-DQ haplotypes were treated as single units for association and clustering. Across 300 to 500 genotyped donors of the cohort, an average of approximately 240,000 unique TCR beta nucleotide sequences per donor were sequenced, and roughly a sixth of those sequences were non-productive. Points the paper makes about the study in general: The authors suggested that the approach could potentially be extended to other disease states and immunological phenotypes. Most TCR sequences were seen in very few donors, while some public TCRs were found in many individuals. Because counts were too low, some 17 rarely observed V segments, including chromosome 9 orphons, were excluded from the earlier analysis of several hundred of the donors. Several of the top co-occurrence clusters appeared to be linked to parvovirus B19, influenza, CMV and Epstein-Barr virus, according to a later analysis. According to a later analysis, most CMV-associated TCR beta chains appeared to be HLA-restricted, and the HLA associations seemed to be driven largely by CMV exposure. An earlier analysis of approximately 540 of the donors showed that most TCR beta V segments appeared in productive rearrangements either about 87% or about 30% of the time, which broadly matched IMGT annotations. In both the original and validation cohorts, the classifier was reported to diagnose cytomegalovirus status with high specificity and sensitivity. The sequencing pipeline was judged likely to have produced a cluster of highly shared sequence variants as a technical artifact. A later analysis found that TCR association rates varied across HLA loci, with DRB1 alleles showing the most associated TCRs and HLA-C alleles the fewest. Linkage disequilibrium might explain the correlated functional status among segregating V segments, but an unknown experimental factor could not be ruled out. Because HLA typing was missing for some donors at each locus, association tests included only the typed subset. Some IMGT-functional V segments, including TRBV6-2 and TRBV6-3, could not be told apart with the 87-base-pair reads, so those segments were excluded. For the cohort, immune exposure information was limited to CMV serostatus. In this cohort, only TCR beta chains were sequenced, and detectable features were limited by the absence of alpha or paired-chain data. A further reported finding was that TCR beta sequences accurately predicted the HLA-A and HLA-B alleles for most subjects in the first cohort. Presence/absence analyses assumed roughly uniform sequencing depth across donors, an assumption that may not hold. In vitro tests confirmed that three of the cytomegalovirus-associated TCR beta chains recognize cytomegalovirus antigens. A later analysis found that HLA-associated TCR beta chains were more clonally expanded and had lower generation probabilities than equally common non-associated chains. At a false discovery rate of 0.05, a later analysis linked about 16,000 TCR beta sequences to specific HLA alleles. In a later genetic analysis, a missense DCLRE1C variant was associated with V-gene and J-gene trimming of TCR beta chains, and the association was replicated in an independent cohort. The study listed 164 TCR beta chains as associated with cytomegalovirus. Assigning TCR associations to individual alleles was difficult when HLA alleles, especially DR and DQ, strongly co-occurred. According to a later genetic analysis, donors in an Asian-associated ancestry cluster had fewer N-insertions in productive TCRs than the approximately 710-donor mean.

The cohort consisted of more than 650 healthy bone marrow donors. Cohort members were all nominally healthy when sampled, although unrecorded immune exposures were likely present. The donor tested CMV seropositive, placing the donor among the 250 to 350 seropositive members of the cohort. Every donor gave a peripheral blood sample, and the peripheral blood mononuclear cells from that sample were used for TCR beta sequencing. Genomic DNA extraction from the blood cell samples was performed with the Qiagen DNeasy Blood Extraction Kit. At the junction V is shortened by 4 bases and J by 9 bases; bases outside the gene matches: 8. CDR1 and CDR2 were assigned from the germline V gene (reference sequence) as MNHEY and SMNVEV. The CDR3 contains 14 residues, cysteine and phenylalanine counted. Only the CDR3 portion is preserved as DNA: 42 bases, with reading frame beginning at the first base. Library preparation was by the immunoSEQ multiplex PCR assay. For the multiplex PCR, a mixture combining 60 forward primers for TCR Vbeta segments and 13 reverse primers for TCR Jbeta segments was used. Amplification of the CDR3 region of rearranged TCR beta genes was performed with a multiplex PCR assay on genomic DNA. The amplified TCR beta libraries were sequenced on the Illumina HiSeq System as 87-base-pair reads. Per the source publication's procedure: Across the 600 to 700 repertoires, a later analysis counted tens of millions of unique TCR beta chains, roughly 11 million of which were shared by at least two donors. Raw reads were error-corrected and collapsed into unique sequences with a nearest-neighbor algorithm that merged closely related sequences to remove PCR and sequencing errors. To assign V, D and J gene segments, CDR3 sequences were aligned to IMGT reference sequences. For a sequence to be retained, a match of at least six nucleotides to both a V gene segment and a J gene segment was required. Rearrangements were called productive when the CDR3 lacked stop codons and stayed in frame with V and J; all others were non-productive. Following IMGT convention, CDR3 was defined as the stretch from the second conserved V-encoded cysteine up to the conserved J-encoded phenylalanine. The earlier analysis of a few hundred of the donors excluded any sequence lacking an unambiguous match to a single V gene segment. In an earlier analysis of around 600 of the donors, V segments were called functional above 56.7% productive rearrangements and were called segregating when the between-donor standard deviation exceeded 5%. To diagnose cytomegalovirus status from the catalog of TCR beta chain sequences, a statistical classification framework was built. In a later analysis, V and J genes were assigned by comparing TCR nucleotide sequences against IMGT/GENE-DB human TR gene sequences. A later analysis assigned CDR3 sequences and most-parsimonious VDJ recombination scenarios with the TCRdist pipeline. In a later analysis, each TCR beta chain was defined by its CDR3 amino acid sequence together with its V-gene family, and reads without a unique V-gene family were excluded. A later analysis removed roughly 590 highly shared, low-generation-probability nucleotide sequences to deal with suspected cross-contamination and a sequencing artifact. A later analysis calculated a clonal expansion index for each public chain from normalized within-repertoire ranks of inferred template counts. A later analysis computed generation probabilities with a VDJ recombination model fitted to out-of-frame rearrangements, and checked the results against IGoR. Hypergeometric tests were used in a later analysis to score TCR-TCR, TCR-HLA and TCR-CMV co-occurrence, with a repertoire-size bias correction applied to the TCR pairs. In a later analysis, false discovery rates were estimated by permuting HLA or CMV assignments 20 times. A later analysis grouped co-occurring TCRs with DBSCAN, adding TCRdist sequence similarity when clustering within HLA-allele-positive subsets. Co-occurrence clustering excluded repertoires with fewer than 30,000 or more than 120,000 public chains, plus five with anomalous nucleotide sharing. Sourced from immuneACCESS, this table was stored by TCRdb with only in-frame sequences that have V and J called. A share of the clones is absent; for the studies checked, an unresolved V gene accounts for under half, and the remainder has no known explanation. D and trimming come from the DNA, and the V and J calls and clone size come from that table. The sample table records about 120,000 clones; around four fifths of these occur just once. The ten largest clones take up approximately 10% of the sample.

The TCR sequence derives from a man between 25 and 39 years old in good health and CMV-seropositive. The rearrangement joined TRBV27 to TRBJ1-5, and 8 bases in between align with TRBD1. Specimen: PBMCs. The CDR3 region has the sequence CASSYRGSYRPQHF. The DNA sequence is TGTGCCAGCAGTTACAGGGGGTCCTACCGGCCCCAGCATTTT.